The 4 T cell receptor beta chains listed next were all sequenced from one sample in a study of Ad26.COV2.S vaccination and SARS-CoV-2 variants. Assay: immunoSEQ multiplex PCR; the TCRdb copy retains only in-frame clones and omits some. The table lists 440,000 or so clones, 80% to 90% of them singletons. Regarding treatment: some 19 received Ad26.COV2.S at low or high dose, single or two shots; roughly five received placebo; per-sample allocation not given. Collection of samples fell on day 63 after the first vaccine or placebo injection. Specimen: peripheral blood, collected in a trial of Ad26.COV2.S vaccine versus placebo. These receptors were collected from a person between 18 and 60 years old who received the Ad26.COV2.S COVID-19 vaccine or a placebo.

The V call is TRBV7-9, the J call TRBJ1-2; 11 nucleotides align to TRBD1. In germline, CDR1 is SEHNR, CDR2 FQNEAQ (reference sequence). The CDR3 spans 16 residues. Losses at the gene ends were 10 bases for V and 4 bases for J; bases not matched to a gene: 14. CDR3 amino acids: CAITGQGARMGYGYTF. The CDR3 coding sequence is TGTGCCATAACCGGACAGGGGGCCCGAATGGGCTATGGCTACACCTTC.

V gene TRBV2 combines with J gene TRBJ1-2; D is unclear. The ends were cut back, 1 base at V and 3 bases at J, with 3 bases in the middle. Looked up from germline, CDR1 is SNHLY and CDR2 is FYNNEI. The CDR3 has 12 residues. The CDR3 DNA reads as TGTGCCAGCAGTGAAGTGGACTATGGCTACACCTTC. The encoded protein is CASSEVDYGYTF.

CDR3 in DNA: TGTGCCAGCAGCACAGGGGGCGCCTATAATTCACCCCTCCACTTT. Amino acids: CASSTGGAYNSPLHF. The chain joins TRBV9 to TRBJ1-6; 9 bases map to TRBD1. Germline-derived CDR1 and CDR2 are SGDLS and YYNGEE. Trimming cost V 4 bases and J 2 bases; bases outside gene matches: 1. There are 15 residues in the CDR3.

The V and J genes are TRBV4-2 and TRBJ2-3; D remains unclear. The CDR3 has 12 amino acids. Germline assignment: CDR1 LGHNA and CDR2 YNFKEQ. V was shortened by 6 bases and J by 4 bases, with 8 bases between the two germline ends. CDR3 region: CASRGGPDTQYF. CDR3 sequence (DNA): TGTGCCAGCAGGGGTGGCCCAGATACGCAGTATTTT.